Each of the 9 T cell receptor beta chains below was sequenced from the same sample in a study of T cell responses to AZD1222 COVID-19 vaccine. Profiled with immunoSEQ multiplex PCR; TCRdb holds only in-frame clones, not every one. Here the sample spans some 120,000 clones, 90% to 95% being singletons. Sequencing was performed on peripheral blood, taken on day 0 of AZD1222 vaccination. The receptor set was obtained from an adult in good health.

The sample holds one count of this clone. The CDR3 protein is CASSLESDYGYTF. Written as DNA, the CDR3 is TGTGCCAGCAGCTTGGAGTCGGACTATGGCTACACCTTC. The V call is TRBV5-4, the J call TRBJ1-2; D not certain. The CDR3 contains 13 residues. Trimming removed 0 bases at V and 3 bases at J, with 6 bases between. CDR1 and CDR2 from the germline V gene are SGHNT and YYREEE (reference sequence).

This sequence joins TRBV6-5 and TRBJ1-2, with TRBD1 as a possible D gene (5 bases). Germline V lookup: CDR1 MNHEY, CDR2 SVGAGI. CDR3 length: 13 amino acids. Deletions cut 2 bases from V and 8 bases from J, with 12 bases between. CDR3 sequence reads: CASSYGTNGGYTF. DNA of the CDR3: TGTGCCAGCAGTTACGGGACCAATGGGGGCTACACCTTC.

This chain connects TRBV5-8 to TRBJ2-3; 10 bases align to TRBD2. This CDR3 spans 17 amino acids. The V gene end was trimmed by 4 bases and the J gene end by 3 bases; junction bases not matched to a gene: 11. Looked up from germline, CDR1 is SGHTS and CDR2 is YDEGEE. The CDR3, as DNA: TGTGCCAGCAGCCCCGGGACTAGCGTACGGGGGACAGATACGCAGTATTTT. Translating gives CASSPGTSVRGTDTQYF.

The CDR3 nucleotides are TGTGCCAGCAGACCCCGGTCGGGGGGAGGGCCACCTGAGCAGTTCTTC. This codes for CASRPRSGGGPPEQFF. The rearrangement links TRBV7-2 to TRBJ2-1; 7 bases agree with TRBD2. Germline-derived CDR1 and CDR2 are SGHTA and FQGNSA. V was pared by 6 bases and J by 9 bases, with 17 bases of the junction left unmatched. CDR3 length: 16 residues. The full variable domain, in which reference TRBV7-2 and TRBJ2-1 provide the parts outside the CDR3, is GAGVSQSPSNKVTEKGKDVELRCDPISGHTALYWYRQSLGQGLEFLIYFQGNSAPDKSGLPSDRFSAERTGGSVSTLTIQRTQQEDSAVYLCASRPRSGGGPPEQFFGPGTRLTVL.

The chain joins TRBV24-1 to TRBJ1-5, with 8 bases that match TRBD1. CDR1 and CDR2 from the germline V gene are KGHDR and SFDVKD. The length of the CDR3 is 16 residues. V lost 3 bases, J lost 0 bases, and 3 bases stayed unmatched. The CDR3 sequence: CATSDRQGNSNQPQHF. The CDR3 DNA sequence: TGTGCCACCAGTGATCGACAGGGGAATAGCAATCAGCCCCAGCATTTT.

The CDR3 loop is CASSVEPANTGELFF. The CDR3 nucleotides read TGTGCCAGCAGCGTGGAGCCAGCGAACACCGGGGAGCTGTTTTTT. V is TRBV5-4 and J is TRBJ2-2; no firm D call. The ends were cut back, 4 bases at V and 0 bases at J, with 10 bases in the middle. CDR1 and CDR2 (germline): SGHNT, YYREEE (reference sequence). The CDR3 has 15 amino acids.

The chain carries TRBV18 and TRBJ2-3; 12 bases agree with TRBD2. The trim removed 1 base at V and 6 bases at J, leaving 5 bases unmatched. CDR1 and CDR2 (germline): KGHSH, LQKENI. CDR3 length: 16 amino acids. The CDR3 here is CASSPRGLAGTDTQYF. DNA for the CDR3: TGTGCCAGCTCACCACGAGGACTAGCGGGAACGGATACGCAGTATTTT.

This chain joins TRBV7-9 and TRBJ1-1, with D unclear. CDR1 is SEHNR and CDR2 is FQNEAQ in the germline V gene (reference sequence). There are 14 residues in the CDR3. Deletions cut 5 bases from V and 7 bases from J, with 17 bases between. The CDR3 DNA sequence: TGTGCCAGCAGCACACGACGGACGGAAGATGAAGCTTTCTTT. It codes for CASSTRRTEDEAFF.

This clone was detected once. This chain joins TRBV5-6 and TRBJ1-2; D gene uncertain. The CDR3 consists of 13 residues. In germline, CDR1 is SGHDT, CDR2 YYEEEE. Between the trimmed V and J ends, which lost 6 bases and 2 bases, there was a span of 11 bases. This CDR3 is CASINLRNYGYTF. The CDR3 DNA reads TGTGCCAGCATCAACCTACGGAACTATGGCTACACCTTC.